These 31 T cell receptor beta chains came from one sample sequenced in a study of T cell repertoires in aging, cancer and after chemotherapy. Peripheral blood genomic DNA, not sorted cells or RNA, was the template. Rearranged V-D-J TRB sequences were amplified with a mixed TRB-A/B primer pool. TCRdb ran MiXCR on the multiplex PCR reads and lists one entry per CDR3 protein. The sample holds approximately 1,500 distinct CDR3 sequences, 49% seen once. The sample comprised blood. The receptors derive from a human donor with a blood cancer.

The rearrangement links TRBV6-5 to TRBJ2-3; TRBD1 or TRBD2 may be the D gene (6 bases each). V shed 4 bases and J shed 5 bases, with 19 bases lying between them. Germline V gene data show CDR1 as MNHEY and CDR2 as SVGAGI. The CDR3 spans 16 residues. The CDR3 here is CASSLGGAGVEDTQYF. CDR3 DNA: TGTGCCAGCAGTTTGGGGGGAGCAGGGGTTGAAGATACGCAGTATTTT.

This rearrangement joins TRBV19 to TRBJ1-2; D is possibly TRBD1 (6 bases). The germline V gene has CDR1 LNHDA and CDR2 SQIVND (reference sequence). The CDR3 runs to 12 residues. CDR3 nucleotide sequence: TGTGCTAGTGCGGACAGTTACTATGGCTACACCTTC. Residues: CASADSYYGYTF.

As concerns this clonotype: Compared with germline, one end of the junction differs, possibly owing to a read error. As DNA, the CDR3 is TGTGCCAGCAGCTTATGGGAAAACACTGAAGCTTTATTT. Translated, it gives CASSLWENTEALF. The rearrangement links TRBV11-1 to TRBJ1-1; D call uncertain. The CDR3 covers 13 residues. In germline, CDR1 is SGHAT, CDR2 FQDESV (reference sequence).

This clonotype was observed once. The DNA for the CDR3 is TGTGCCTGGAGTCCAACAGGGACGCAGTATTTT. This sequence encodes CAWSPTGTQYF. The chain recombines TRBV30 with TRBJ2-3; a possible D gene is TRBD1 (6 bases). Deletions cut 2 bases from V and 9 bases from J, with 9 bases between. This CDR3 is 11 amino acids long. The germline V gene has CDR1 GTSNPN and CDR2 SVGIG (reference sequence). Full variable domain (remainder filled in from reference TRBV30 and TRBJ2-3): SQTIHQWPATLVQPVGSPLSLECTVEGTSNPNLYWYRQAAGRGLQLLFYSVGIGQISSEVPQNLSASRPQDRQFILSSKKLLLSDSGFYLCAWSPTGTQYFGPGTRLTVL.

This clonotype is large (0.1 to 1%) in the sample. The chain recombines TRBV19 with TRBJ2-2; D gene ambiguous. This CDR3 spans 10 amino acids. CDR1 is LNHDA and CDR2 is SQIVND in the germline V gene (reference sequence). Trimming shortened V by 9 bases and J by 6 bases, and 5 bases separated the two germline ends. The CDR3 is CASRAGELFF. The CDR3, as DNA: TGTGCCAGCCGGGCCGGGGAGCTGTTTTTT.

Relative to its sample, this clonotype is medium-sized. J is TRBJ1-5 and V is TRBV20-1; D gene unclear. CDR1 is DFQATT, CDR2 SNEGSKA, per germline (reference sequence). There are 13 residues in the CDR3. V was trimmed by 3 bases and J by 1 base, leaving 7 bases between them. In nucleotides, the CDR3 is TGCAGTGCTAGTGAGGACAGCAATCAGCCCCAGCATTTT. Encoded protein: CSASEDSNQPQHF.

This clonotype was found a few times. The chain carries TRBV9 and TRBJ2-3; D is ambiguous. This CDR3 spans 14 amino acids. V gave up 4 bases and J gave up 1 base, with 10 bases separating them. The germline CDR1 and CDR2 sequences are SGDLS and YYNGEE. The chain's CDR3 is CASSPQVRTDTQYF. CDR3 coding DNA: TGTGCCAGCAGCCCTCAGGTCCGCACAGATACGCAGTATTTT. Based on the CDR3 plus reference TRBV9 and TRBJ2-3, the full variable domain is DSGVTQTPKHLITATGQRVTLRCSPRSGDLSVYWYQQSLDQGLQFLIQYYNGEERAKGNILERFSAQQFPDLHSELNLSSLELGDSALYFCASSPQVRTDTQYFGPGTRLTVL.

By frequency in the sample, this clonotype is medium-sized (0.01 to 0.1%). CDR3 sequence: CASSLAQLGAGNTIYF. The CDR3 region has the DNA TGTGCCAGCAGCTTAGCCCAGTTGGGGGCTGGAAACACCATATATTTT. The V call is TRBV7-2, the J call TRBJ1-3; D might be TRBD1 (5 bases). The CDR3 runs 16 residues. Trimming pared 0 bases from V and 2 bases from J, leaving 11 bases between. The germline gives CDR1 SGHTA, CDR2 FQGNSA.

CDR3 in amino acids: CASSPNAGGEQFF. Written as DNA, the CDR3 is TGTGCCAGTAGTCCTAACGCAGGGGGTGAGCAGTTCTTC. The chain employs TRBV19 and TRBJ2-1; 7 bases agree with TRBD1. The CDR3 is 13 amino acids. Germline CDR1 LNHDA, CDR2 SQIVND (reference sequence). The junction had 7 bases not matched to a gene; V was cut back by 5 bases and J by 9 bases.

This clonotype was seen a few times. J is TRBJ1-2 and V is TRBV29-1; D is ambiguous. The CDR3 is 11 residues long. Germline V gene lookup returns CDR1 SQVTM and CDR2 ANQGSEA. V was shortened by 4 bases and J by 6 bases, with 9 bases between the two germline ends. The CDR3 DNA reads as TGCAGCGTTGTGGAGGGAAATGGCTACACCTTC. This translates into CSVVEGNGYTF.

The V and J genes are TRBV19 and TRBJ2-2; D is unclear. Between the trimmed V and J ends, which lost 2 bases and 7 bases, there was a span of 5 bases. The CDR3 runs to 12 residues. Looked up from germline, CDR1 is LNHDA and CDR2 is SQIVND (reference sequence). CDR3 nucleotides: TGTGCCAGTAGTATAAGGAGCGGGGAGCTGTTTTTT. Its translation: CASSIRSGELFF.

This clonotype appeared a few times. This rearrangement joins TRBV30 to TRBJ2-3; 13 nucleotides match TRBD2. CDR3 length: 14 residues. V was clipped by 5 bases and J by 4 bases; unmatched bases: 3. Germline-derived CDR1 and CDR2 are GTSNPN and SVGIG (reference sequence). The CDR3 DNA reads TGTGCCTGGGGGACTAGCGGGAACTCAGATACGCAGTATTTT. It yields the protein CAWGTSGNSDTQYF.

The gene calls are TRBV29-1 and TRBJ1-2, with a weak D call TRBD1 (5 bases). The CDR3 runs 12 residues. Germline V lookup: CDR1 SQVTM, CDR2 ANQGSEA. Trimming removed 6 bases at V and 7 bases at J, with 15 bases between. CDR3 protein: CSVVGGEGGYTF. The CDR3, as DNA: TGCAGCGTCGTCGGGGGAGAGGGTGGCTACACCTTC.

In its sample, this clonotype ranks as large. The gene calls are TRBV6-1 and TRBJ2-1, with 12 bases identical to TRBD2. This CDR3 is 15 amino acids long. Germline-derived CDR1 and CDR2 are MNHNS and SASEGT. J gave up 4 bases and V 2 bases, and 0 bases lay outside the gene matches. DNA of the CDR3: TGTGCCAGCAGTGAACTAGCGGGGGGGTACAATGAGCAGTTCTTC. Translating it yields CASSELAGGYNEQFF.

The chain carries TRBV6-1 and TRBJ1-2; the D is unclear. The germline CDR1 and CDR2 sequences are MNHNS and SASEGT. Trimming pared 8 bases from V and 1 base from J, leaving 14 bases between. The CDR3 runs to 14 residues. The DNA for the CDR3 is TGTGCCAGCGGGTACAGCGACCGTAACTATGGCTACACCTTC. As protein: CASGYSDRNYGYTF.

By its share, this clonotype is large. The V call is TRBV18, the J call TRBJ1-4; no reliable D call. Per germline, CDR1 KGHSH and CDR2 LQKENI. This CDR3 region has 16 residues. V was cut by 2 bases and J by 5 bases, with 15 bases left in between. Here the CDR3 reads CASSPLRTEANEKLFF. In nucleotides, the CDR3 is TGTGCCAGCTCACCATTAAGGACTGAGGCCAATGAAAAACTGTTTTTT.

The chain combines TRBV19 with TRBJ2-1, with 7 positions matching TRBD2. The CDR3 loop spans 15 amino acids. The V gene's germline CDR1 is LNHDA and CDR2 SQIVND (reference sequence). The trim removed 5 bases at V and 4 bases at J, leaving 8 bases unmatched. CDR3 amino acids: CASSPTGGPYNEQFF. In nucleotides, the CDR3 is TGTGCCAGTAGTCCCACGGGAGGACCTTACAATGAGCAGTTCTTC.

V and J are TRBV5-1 and TRBJ1-3; D gene unclear. Germline lookup yields CDR1 SGHRS and CDR2 YFSETQ. This CDR3 contains 15 residues. V lost 0 bases to trimming and J lost 0 bases, with 7 bases between them. In DNA, the CDR3 is TGCGCCAGCAGCTTGGACTCCGGCTCTGGAAACACCATATATTTT. It specifies CASSLDSGSGNTIYF.

This clonotype qualifies as large. This rearrangement joins TRBV6-6 to TRBJ2-2; weak D call: TRBD2 (6 bases). The CDR3 runs 16 residues. V was clipped by 3 bases and J by 4 bases, with 15 bases between them. CDR1 is MNHNY, CDR2 SVGAGI, per germline (reference sequence). The CDR3 sequence: CASSYLGTDLTGELFF. CDR3 nucleotides: TGTGCCAGCAGTTATCTCGGGACTGATCTCACCGGGGAGCTGTTTTTT.

The CDR3 spells CASTLGSSGANVLTF. The CDR3 DNA follows: TGTGCCAGCACCCTAGGGAGTTCTGGGGCCAACGTCCTGACTTTC. V usage is TRBV5-6 and J usage is TRBJ2-6; maybe TRBD2 (5 bases). Germline assignment: CDR1 SGHDT and CDR2 YYEEEE. The CDR3 contains 15 residues. Trimming cost V 6 bases and J 1 base, with 11 bases left between them.

J is TRBJ2-3 and V is TRBV19; 7 bases are a match to TRBD2. Germline trimming cut 8 bases from V and 7 bases from J; bases unmatched to any gene: 15. Germline assignment: CDR1 LNHDA and CDR2 SQIVND (reference sequence). CDR3 size: 15 residues. The CDR3 spells CASRWEGLVGHTQYF. The CDR3 region has the DNA TGTGCCAGTCGGTGGGAGGGACTGGTAGGACATACGCAGTATTTT.

The rearrangement uses TRBV6-2 or TRBV6-3 and TRBJ2-5, with 11 bases matching TRBD1. V gave up 3 bases and J gave up 4 bases; unmatched junction bases: 7. This CDR3 is 16 amino acids long. The germline gives CDR1 MNHEY, CDR2 SVGEGT. The CDR3 nucleotides are TGTGCCAGCAGTTATACCGGGACAGGGGGGAGAGAGACCCAGTACTTC. As protein: CASSYTGTGGRETQYF.

Relative to its sample, this clonotype is medium-sized. The chain carries TRBV14 and TRBJ1-3; D may be TRBD1 (5 bases). The CDR3 extends over 14 amino acids. Trimming left V 2 bases short and J 4 bases short, with 9 bases between. CDR1 is SGHDN, CDR2 FVKESK, per germline. CDR3 region: CASSQPGMGNTIYF. The DNA for the CDR3 is TGTGCCAGCAGCCAACCAGGGATGGGAAACACCATATATTTT.

The chain recombines TRBV5-5 with TRBJ1-1; D not resolved. This CDR3 spans 16 amino acids. V lost 2 bases, J lost 4 bases, and 18 bases lay in between. Germline V gene sequence: CDR1 SGHKS, CDR2 YYEKEE (reference sequence). CDR3 region: CASSLTGTKGSTEAFF. The CDR3 region has the DNA TGTGCCAGCAGCTTAACGGGCACAAAAGGGAGCACTGAAGCTTTCTTT.

The chain couples TRBV20-1 to TRBJ1-6; 9 nucleotides agree with TRBD1. The CDR3 length is 17 residues. The J segment lost 7 bases and the V segment lost 3 bases, leaving 13 bases of the junction unmatched. Looked up from germline, CDR1 is DFQATT and CDR2 is SNEGSKA (reference sequence). Here the CDR3 DNA reads TGCAGTGCTAGGCGGGACAGGGCGGAAAAACAGAATTCACCCCTCCACTTT. It is translated as CSARRDRAEKQNSPLHF.

The V and J genes are TRBV18 and TRBJ1-1; possibly TRBD1 for D (5 bases). The V gene lost 0 bases and the J gene lost 1 base, with 9 bases spanning the gap. CDR3 size: 15 residues. Germline V gene data show CDR1 as KGHSH and CDR2 as LQKENI. This CDR3 is CASSPPGGGNTEAFF. CDR3 nucleotide sequence: TGTGCCAGCTCACCACCGGGGGGAGGGAACACTGAAGCTTTCTTT.

In its sample, this clonotype is medium-sized. The chain uses TRBV7-9 and TRBJ2-7; unclear D gene. Between the trimmed V and J ends, which lost 5 bases and 2 bases, there was a span of 16 bases. There are 15 residues in the CDR3. The V gene's germline CDR1 is SEHNR and CDR2 FQNEAQ (reference sequence). CDR3: CASSPTRDLTYEQYF. The DNA for the CDR3 is TGTGCCAGCAGCCCCACTCGAGACCTTACCTACGAGCAGTACTTC.

This sequence joins TRBV6-1 and TRBJ1-6, with D possibly matching TRBD1 (5 bases). In germline, CDR1 is MNHNS, CDR2 SASEGT. Trimming removed 2 bases at V and 3 bases at J, with 11 bases between. This CDR3 region has 16 residues. CDR3 region: CASSEYGGVYNSPLHF. The CDR3 nucleotides are TGTGCCAGCAGTGAATATGGGGGGGTCTATAATTCACCCCTCCACTTT.

This chain connects TRBV6-5 to TRBJ1-2; D gene unclear. This CDR3 has 14 residues. The ends were cut back, 3 bases at V and 0 bases at J, with 8 bases in the middle. Per the germline V gene, CDR1 is MNHEY and CDR2 is SVGAGI. CDR3 region: CASSYSASNYGYTF. The CDR3 bases are TGTGCCAGCAGTTATAGCGCTTCTAACTATGGCTACACCTTC.

This clonotype is labeled large. The chain is built from TRBV6-5 and TRBJ2-5; 10 bases are shared with TRBD2. CDR1 and CDR2 (germline): MNHEY, SVGAGI. The CDR3 contains 16 residues. The junction had 2 bases not matched to a gene; V was cut back by 0 bases and J by 1 base. CDR3 DNA: TGTGCCAGCAGTTACTCTCGGACTAGCGGCCAAGAGACCCAGTACTTC. This encodes CASSYSRTSGQETQYF.

This clonotype showed up just a few times. This chain connects TRBV4-1 to TRBJ2-1; 7 positions agree with TRBD1. Germline loops: CDR1 MGHRA, CDR2 YSYEKL. The CDR3 length is 14 residues. The V gene end was trimmed by 3 bases and the J gene end by 4 bases; junction bases not matched to a gene: 3. CDR3 loop: CASSHWTGYNEQFF. Written as DNA, the CDR3 is TGCGCCAGCAGCCACTGGACAGGATACAATGAGCAGTTCTTC.